This T cell receptor beta chain was captured by sequencing in a study of blood T cell repertoires in COVID-19. Looking at the study overall: From the United States, Italy and Spain came samples of acute and convalescent COVID-19. T cells, B-cell-depleted T cells, or PBMCs supplied cDNA or gDNA.

V shed 1 base and J shed 0 bases, with 5 bases lying between them. Germline V CDR1 and CDR2: SGHAT, FQNNGV. This CDR3 spans 14 amino acids. Per the authors' pipeline: Researchers report that nucleated cell counts were estimated from reference gene primer amplification. Produced via immunoSEQ multiplex PCR; TCRdb's table is partial and in-frame only. V, J and clone size were drawn from that table, and D and trimming were deduced from the DNA. The data contain about 400,000 clones, around 90% of them singletons. Sequenced sample: peripheral blood. The TCR sequence derives from a human donor in a cohort sampled during active COVID-19. V gene TRBV11-2 combines with J gene TRBJ2-3; D is unclear. CDR3 residues: CASSLASSTDTQYF. The CDR3 nucleotides are TGTGCCAGCAGCTTAGCTTCCAGCACAGATACGCAGTATTTT.